This TCR beta chain was sequenced in a study of blood T cell repertoires in COVID-19. Across the study: Specimens from acute and convalescent COVID-19 originated in the United States, Italy and Spain. Sample material is recorded as cDNA or gDNA derived from T cells, B-cell-depleted T cells, or PBMCs.

This CDR3 spans 15 amino acids. CDR1 is KGHDR, CDR2 SFDVKD, per germline. The V gene lost 4 bases and the J gene lost 5 bases, with 16 bases spanning the gap. In the original workflow: Amplification of reference gene primers was used by the study to estimate nucleated cell counts. Profiling relied on immunoSEQ multiplex PCR, and the TCRdb table lists in-frame clones only, not all of them. V, J and clone size are those of that table, while D and trimming were read from the DNA. The table records around 130,000 clones, approximately 80% of them present only once. Sample: peripheral blood. The sequence was obtained from a human donor in a cohort sampled during active COVID-19. The chain couples TRBV24-1 to TRBJ2-5; D might be TRBD2 (6 bases). CDR3 sequence reads: CATSEAGTGKETQYF. The CDR3 bases are TGTGCCACCAGTGAGGCCGGGACTGGGAAGGAGACCCAGTACTTC.